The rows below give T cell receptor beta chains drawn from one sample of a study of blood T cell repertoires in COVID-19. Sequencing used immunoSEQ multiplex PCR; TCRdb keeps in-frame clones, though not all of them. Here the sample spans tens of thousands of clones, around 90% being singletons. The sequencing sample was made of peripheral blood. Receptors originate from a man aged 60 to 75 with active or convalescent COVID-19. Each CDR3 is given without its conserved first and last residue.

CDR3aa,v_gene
ASSLDGQGETQY,TRBV5-1
ASSQGLAGGVDTQY,TRBV4-3
ASSPQTGGYQPQH,TRBV18
ASSRRGGSNEQF,TRBV11-3
ASSERGPPYEQY,TRBV6-1
SVEPGGFGEAF,TRBV29-1
ASSPTRIYSSYEQY,TRBV13
ASSKISAGELF,TRBV14
ASSRTGGDTGELF,TRBV16
AISLDNEQY,TRBV7-9
ASSQRLAQAGAYNEQF,TRBV4-1
ASSVHGGNQPQH,TRBV9
ASSFWSRTGGTDTIY,TRBV28
ASSLGYYRGDTGELF,TRBV28
ASSSIPRFNSGNQPQH,TRBV28
ASKGWRESGNEELF,TRBV28
AISDSQGLANEQF,TRBV10-3
ATSRGSGQGISGANVLT,TRBV15
ASSSQGQGPLMNTEAF,TRBV5-8
ATSREGRGIHEQF,TRBV15
ASSLEGKRTDTQY,TRBV11-2
ASSAGGLAGANEQF,TRBV5-4
ASSSIELDEKYNEQF,TRBV7-9
ASSTRQGGPYEQY,TRBV19
ASSFQGNTEAF,TRBV7-9
ASSPRDRGFYEQY,TRBV27
ASSVDGTRDGELF,TRBV9
ASSQEFQGFSYNEQF,TRBV4-3
ASSSPAGGAETQY,TRBV28
ASSLGRDAR,TRBV28
ASSFRDRAPPYEQY,TRBV5-1
ASSLAPVTSGSSYEQY,TRBV7-9
ASCRESYYNEQF,TRBV27
ASSQDQVTDTQY,TRBV4-2
ASKGDGNTIY,TRBV27
ASSSRGSGADTQY,TRBV7-8
ASDQGTYGYT,TRBV28
ASSGQINTGELF,TRBV2
ASSSGFSGANVLT,TRBV6-5
ASSDPAGEQF,TRBV6-1
ASSSTGGAGEQF,TRBV5-1
ASSPYGQPQH,TRBV3-1/TRBV3-2
ASRGTGLYQPQH,TRBV2
ASSRGDRANYGYT,TRBV6-5
ASRTQGVYYEQY,TRBV28
ASSQILWTGGNSPLH,TRBV4-1
ASSQVIGAKSPLH,TRBV4-3
ASSAGQGDMNTEAF,TRBV18
ASSNMAVTEAF,TRBV6-2/TRBV6-3
ASSPRQGSATNEKLF,TRBV27
ASSYPDTYEQY,TRBV6-6
ASSLGSRGGEEQY,TRBV5-1
ASNRAPVKVGKNIQY,TRBV7-2
ASSPGGRAYNEQF,TRBV5-1
ASSVDRGNTIY,TRBV9
ASSYLFAGGVYEQY,TRBV6-5